This T cell receptor (beta chain) comes out of a study of response to subunit inactivated influenza vaccine. In TCRdb, the RT-PCR reads were re-called with MiXCR into one record per CDR3 protein. The table records more than 700,000 distinct CDR3 sequences, 21% of them present only once. About this clonotype: Its specificity is not known.

Germline V gives CDR1 SGHTA, CDR2 FQGNSA. The CDR3 runs 15 residues. The ends lost 3 bases at V and 3 bases at J; junction bases unmatched: 6. General study results and limits: Authors suggested seasonal influenza vaccinations each recruit few new T cells.

V gene TRBV7-2 combines with J gene TRBJ2-7, with 9 bases fitting TRBD1. The input for sequencing was PBMCs from blood, taken 5 days after vaccination. This clonotype was sampled from a man in his fifties who received an inactivated influenza vaccine. The CDR3 bases are TGTGCCAGCAGCTTTTACGGACAGGGGAGCTACGAGCAGTACTTC. It encodes CASSFYGQGSYEQYF.